Listed below are T cell receptor beta chains from one sample, sequenced in a study of sequential checkpoint blockade in melanoma. Only in-frame clones appear in the TCRdb table, and some are missing; sequencing was by immunoSEQ multiplex PCR. The sample has around 13,000 clones; over 75% are singletons. Sequencing was performed on CD8+ T cells sorted from blood (inferred from file names), taken from a patient given nivolumab and ipilimumab in sequence. The receptor source for this set is a human donor with melanoma. Both conserved end residues are part of each CDR3. A D gene is named only where the DNA matches it firmly. Clone size, where shown, is once, few, many, or a class for clones that have expanded.

clone size	V gene	D gene	J gene	CDR3 protein	CDR3 DNA
NA	TRBV9	NA	TRBJ1-1	CASSVEGGTEAFF	TGTGCCAGCAGCGTAGAGGGGGGGACTGAAGCTTTCTTT
NA	TRBV13	NA	TRBJ1-2	CASSLGRGRRGYGYTF	TGTGCCAGCAGCTTAGGCCGGGGCCGGCGGGGCTATGGCTACACCTTC
NA	TRBV7-6	TRBD1	TRBJ1-3	CASSFTGQGETGNTIYF	TGTGCCAGCAGCTTCACCGGACAGGGAGAAACTGGAAACACCATATATTTT
few	TRBV7-2	NA	TRBJ1-1	CASSLAPRVEAFF	TGTGCCAGCAGCTTAGCCCCGCGGGTTGAAGCTTTCTTT
NA	TRBV6-5	NA	TRBJ2-1	CASSPGVNEQFF	TGTGCCAGCAGTCCAGGGGTCAATGAGCAGTTCTTC
NA	TRBV28	NA	TRBJ1-5	CAMGRGNQPQHF	TGTGCCATGGGGAGGGGTAATCAGCCCCAGCATTTT
NA	TRBV29-1	TRBD1	TRBJ1-2	CSVQMDRGVYGYTF	TGCAGCGTTCAAATGGACAGGGGAGTGTATGGCTACACCTTC
NA	TRBV6-5	TRBD1	TRBJ2-7	CASSYSRDRVNYEQYF	TGTGCCAGCAGTTACTCGCGGGACAGGGTGAACTACGAGCAGTACTTC
NA	TRBV7-9	TRBD1	TRBJ2-7	CASGDRSYEQYF	TGTGCCAGCGGGGACAGATCCTACGAGCAGTACTTC
NA	TRBV11-2	NA	TRBJ2-5	CASSLGGGTQYF	TGTGCCAGCAGCCTAGGAGGGGGGACCCAGTACTTC
NA	TRBV19	NA	TRBJ1-3	CASSTFPRGRSSGNTIYF	TGTGCCAGTAGTACCTTCCCCAGGGGCCGAAGCTCTGGAAACACCATATATTTT
NA	TRBV27	NA	TRBJ2-6	CASSLSQASGANVLTF	TGTGCCAGCAGTTTATCACAGGCATCTGGGGCCAACGTCCTGACTTTC
NA	TRBV5-1	NA	TRBJ2-5	CARTRETQYF	TGCGCCAGGACGAGGGAGACCCAGTACTTC
NA	TRBV9	NA	TRBJ1-1	CASSVSGGGTEAFF	TGTGCCAGCAGCGTTAGCGGGGGGGGCACTGAAGCTTTCTTT
once	TRBV28	NA	TRBJ2-7	CASSLIRSGDEQYF	TGTGCCAGCAGTTTGATTCGCTCAGGGGACGAGCAGTACTTC
once	TRBV19	TRBD2	TRBJ2-1	CASSIGLAGSLGEQFF	TGTGCCAGTAGTATTGGGTTAGCGGGATCCTTGGGTGAGCAGTTCTTC
NA	TRBV7-8	TRBD1	TRBJ1-2	CASSLRRGDGYTF	TGTGCCAGCAGCTTGCGCAGGGGGGATGGCTACACCTTC
NA	TRBV28	TRBD2	TRBJ2-7	CASSLWREASYEQYF	TGTGCCAGCAGTTTATGGCGGGAGGCCTCCTACGAGCAGTACTTC
NA	TRBV28	NA	TRBJ1-1	CASSLSTAPYTEAFF	TGTGCCAGCAGTTTATCAACAGCACCTTACACTGAAGCTTTCTTT
once	TRBV4-3	TRBD2	TRBJ2-1	CASSLGSGSSYNEQFF	TGCGCCAGCAGCCTAGGTAGCGGGAGCTCCTACAATGAGCAGTTCTTC
NA	TRBV28	NA	TRBJ1-4	CASSFSGLGGWDEKLFF	TGTGCCAGCAGTTTCTCCGGGTTAGGAGGGTGGGATGAAAAACTGTTTTTT
NA	TRBV9	NA	TRBJ1-4	CASSLDLDGAKEKLFF	TGTGCCAGCAGCCTAGACCTCGATGGTGCGAAAGAAAAACTGTTTTTT
NA	TRBV30	TRBD1	TRBJ1-2	CALDGGQGDGYTF	TGTGCCTTGGATGGGGGACAGGGGGATGGCTACACCTTC
NA	TRBV7-9	TRBD1	TRBJ2-7	CASSSTMDRDYEQYF	TGTGCCAGCAGCTCCACGATGGACAGGGACTACGAGCAGTACTTC
NA	TRBV5-6	NA	TRBJ1-2	CASARWDGYTF	TGTGCCAGCGCTAGGTGGGATGGCTACACCTTC